The 11 T cell receptor beta chains reported below all come from one sample, sequenced in a study of T cell responses to AZD1222 COVID-19 vaccine. Libraries were prepared by immunoSEQ multiplex PCR; TCRdb keeps only in-frame clonotypes and omits some of them. The data contain about 100,000 clones, roughly 86% of them singletons. This sample comprised peripheral blood, obtained on day 0 of AZD1222 vaccination. All receptors derive from an adult in good health.

The chain is built from TRBV7-2 and TRBJ2-7; a weak D match, TRBD1 (5 bases). The CDR3 extends over 15 amino acids. Germline CDR1 SGHTA, CDR2 FQGNSA. The ends were cut back, 4 bases at V and 0 bases at J, with 13 bases in the middle. The CDR3 is CASSSQGFFSYEQYF. The CDR3, as DNA: TGTGCCAGCAGCTCGCAGGGTTTTTTCTCCTACGAGCAGTACTTC.

The chain couples TRBV2 to TRBJ2-5; D ambiguous. V was pared by 7 bases and J by 4 bases, with 4 bases between. CDR1 SNHLY and CDR2 FYNNEI come from the germline V gene. The CDR3 length is 10 residues. CDR3 amino acids: CASNLETQYF. The CDR3 bases are TGTGCCAGCAATCTAGAGACCCAGTACTTC. Complete variable domain (other parts from reference TRBV2 and TRBJ2-5): EPEVTQTPSHQVTQMGQEVILRCVPISNHLYFYWYRQILGQKVEFLVSFYNNEISEKSEIFDDQFSVERPDGSNFTLKIRSTKLEDSAMYFCASNLETQYFGPGTRLLVL.

The chain employs TRBV19 and TRBJ2-2; a possible D gene is TRBD2 (6 bases). Looked up from germline, CDR1 is LNHDA and CDR2 is SQIVND (reference sequence). The CDR3 extends over 16 amino acids. Trimming pared 5 bases from V and 0 bases from J, leaving 13 bases between. The CDR3 spells CASSHPERANTGELFF. CDR3 nucleotide sequence: TGTGCCAGTAGTCATCCCGAGCGGGCGAACACCGGGGAGCTGTTTTTT.

This rearrangement joins TRBV12-3 or TRBV12-4 to TRBJ2-3; D is ambiguous. V lost 1 base and J lost 9, with 5 bases in between. The CDR3 has 11 residues. The CDR3 coding sequence is TGTGCCAGCAGTTTAGGAGACACGCAGTATTTT. Its protein product is CASSLGDTQYF.

J is TRBJ2-4 and V is TRBV23-1; D tentatively reads TRBD1 or TRBD2 (5 bases each). TRBV23-1 is given ORF status, its function remaining uncertain. The CDR3 sequence is 18 residues long. Trimming took off 0 bases at V and 1 base at J, with 16 bases between the two ends. CDR3 region: CASSQSPGQGAAKNIQYF. The CDR3 DNA reads as TGCGCCAGCAGTCAATCCCCAGGGCAGGGAGCGGCCAAAAACATTCAGTACTTC.

The chain combines TRBV6-4 with TRBJ1-3, with D perhaps TRBD1 (5 bases). The V gene lost 10 bases and the J gene lost 4 bases, with 11 bases spanning the gap. The CDR3 has 12 residues. Looked up from germline, CDR1 is MRHNA and CDR2 is SNTAGT. The CDR3 DNA reads TGTGCCATCCACCGGGGGGGAAACACCATATATTTT. This sequence encodes CAIHRGGNTIYF.

This clone turned up a few times. V is TRBV7-9 and J is TRBJ1-2; TRBD1 matches 9 bases. The CDR3 consists of 17 residues. Trimming cost V 3 bases and J 4 bases; bases outside gene matches: 12. Germline CDR1 and CDR2: SEHNR and FQNEAQ (reference sequence). The DNA of the CDR3 is TGTGCCAGCAGCTTGGAAACCTACAGGGGGCGCCTCTATGGCTACACCTTC. This translates into CASSLETYRGRLYGYTF.

The CDR3 DNA reads TGTGCCAGCAGCGTAGCGGCGGGGGGGTTAGATACGCAGTATTTT. This translates into CASSVAAGGLDTQYF. The chain recombines TRBV9 with TRBJ2-3, with 9 nucleotides matching TRBD2. Germline V gene lookup returns CDR1 SGDLS and CDR2 YYNGEE. The junction had 4 bases not matched to a gene; V was cut back by 0 bases and J by 5 bases. The CDR3 has 15 amino acids.

The chain is built from TRBV4-3 and TRBJ1-1; maybe TRBD1 (6 bases). The CDR3 contains 13 residues. Germline V gives CDR1 LGHNA, CDR2 YSLEER. The germline V and J ends were trimmed by 1 base and 7 bases, with 10 bases remaining between them. CDR3 in amino acids: CASSQATGGEAFF. CDR3 DNA sequence: TGCGCCAGCAGCCAAGCGACAGGAGGTGAAGCTTTCTTT.

V and J are TRBV28 and TRBJ1-3, with D possibly being TRBD1 (6 bases). V lost 4 bases, J lost 5 bases, and 12 bases lay in between. This CDR3 comprises 14 residues. Germline V lookup: CDR1 MDHEN, CDR2 SYDVKM. The CDR3 region has the DNA TGTGCCAGCAGTTCGGACAGTTTGAGAAACACCATATATTTT. It codes for CASSSDSLRNTIYF.

V is TRBV28 and J is TRBJ1-6; no clear D. The CDR3 has 12 residues. Germline CDR1 reads MDHEN; CDR2 reads SYDVKM. With 7 bases removed from V and 6 bases from J, the gap between germline ends came to 7 bases. CDR3 amino acids: CASMGGNSPLHF. CDR3 sequence (DNA): TGTGCCAGCATGGGCGGTAATTCACCCCTCCACTTT.